This T cell receptor beta chain was retrieved from a study of blood T cell repertoires in COVID-19. Study in general: All recovered Cohort 3 donors got two negative PCRs, got clearance, or saw symptom resolution. Samples came from the United States, Italy and Spain, spanning acute and convalescent COVID-19. The analysed material was cDNA or gDNA that came from T cells, B-cell-depleted T cells, or PBMCs.

Individuals aged roughly 18 to 95 years were recruited from approximately 24 US areas. TCRdb's copy holds only in-frame clones and misses some; the assay was immunoSEQ multiplex PCR. The data hold around 290,000 clones, with approximately 90% observed a single time. Trimming cost V 4 bases and J 4 bases; bases outside gene matches: 4. The CDR3 loop spans 15 amino acids. CDR1 is SGDLS and CDR2 is YYNGEE in the germline V gene. The sequence derives from an older woman in a cohort exposed to, infected with or recovered from COVID-19 (not recorded which). The genes are TRBV9 and TRBJ2-1; 11 bases are shared with TRBD2. Sample: PBMCs or T cells enriched from blood (not recorded which). CDR3 DNA sequence: TGTGCCAGCAGCATCCGACTAGCGGGGTACAATGAGCAGTTCTTC. Its protein product is CASSIRLAGYNEQFF.